Listed below are T cell receptor beta chains from one sample, sequenced in a study of identical twins. TCRdb analysed the 5' RACE reads with MiXCR anew, one entry per CDR3 protein. The profile shows hundreds of thousands of distinct CDR3 sequences, roughly 7.5% of them singletons. The data were also submitted as part of a second study, on yellow fever vaccine responses in identical twins.

The sample consisted of CD8+ T cells sorted from blood. These receptors all come from a woman between 18 and 29 years old in good health. Each CDR3 is given with its conserved first and last residue. The D gene is left open where the match is weak. Clone size is stated in some rows and not others, as once, few, many or a class when expanded.

d_call j_call clone_size v_call cdr3_aa cdr3_nt
TRBD2 TRBJ2-2 - TRBV5-1 CASSLDGTSVSWGHTGELFF TGCGCCAGCAGCTTGGACGGGACTAGCGTCTCCTGGGGACACACCGGGGAGCTGTTTTTT
TRBD1 TRBJ2-2 - TRBV27 CASSSGGSGELFF TGTGCCAGCAGTTCAGGGGGCTCCGGGGAGCTGTTTTTT
- TRBJ2-5 - TRBV7-9 CASSRGDGRAQETQYF TGTGCCAGCAGCCGAGGGGACGGTCGCGCCCAAGAGACCCAGTACTTC
TRBD2 TRBJ2-7 - TRBV25-1 CASGTSGTGYEQYF TGTGCCAGCGGGACTAGCGGGACAGGGTACGAGCAGTACTTC
- TRBJ2-7 many TRBV7-6 CASSPGEYEQYF TGTGCCAGCAGCCCAGGAGAGTACGAGCAGTACTTC
- TRBJ1-3 many TRBV6-1 CASSPTGHSGNTIYF TGTGCCAGCAGTCCCACGGGGCACTCTGGAAACACCATATATTTT
- TRBJ2-3 many TRBV6-5 CATGNSPDTQYF TGTGCCACCGGGAATAGCCCAGATACGCAGTATTTT
TRBD1 TRBJ1-5 many TRBV20-1 CSAGQGGSWQPQHF TGCAGTGCTGGGCAGGGGGGGTCCTGGCAGCCCCAGCATTTT
- TRBJ2-7 - TRBV7-2 CASSSGLGYEQYF TGTGCCAGCAGCTCGGGACTCGGTTACGAGCAGTACTTC
TRBD1 TRBJ2-7 few TRBV6-2/TRBV6-3 CASTQDRTWEQYF TGTGCCAGCACCCAGGACAGGACCTGGGAGCAGTACTTC
- TRBJ1-1 few TRBV9 CASTSGAENTEAFF TGTGCCAGCACCTCGGGGGCTGAGAACACTGAAGCTTTCTTT
- TRBJ2-1 many TRBV7-9 CASSWEAGTYNEQFF TGTGCCAGCAGCTGGGAGGCAGGGACTTACAATGAGCAGTTCTTC
- TRBJ2-7 few TRBV3-1 CASSQDGRSEQYF TGTGCCAGCAGCCAAGATGGTAGATCCGAGCAGTACTTC
- TRBJ2-1 few TRBV11-2 CASSLELPRGSEQFF TGTGCCAGCAGCTTAGAATTGCCCAGGGGAAGTGAGCAGTTCTTC
- TRBJ2-1 few TRBV19 CASSINRREYNEQFF TGTGCCAGTAGTATTAATAGGCGGGAATACAATGAGCAGTTCTTC
TRBD2 TRBJ2-1 few TRBV13 CASSFSSGYNEQFF TGTGCCAGCAGCTTTTCTAGCGGATACAATGAGCAGTTCTTC
TRBD2 TRBJ2-2 - TRBV10-3 CTISFGPGGRGGLSGELFF TGTACCATCAGTTTTGGTCCGGGGGGACGGGGGGGCCTCTCCGGGGAGCTGTTTTTT
- TRBJ2-2 - TRBV12-3/TRBV12-4 CASSLPFVELFF TGTGCCAGCAGCCTTCCTTTTGTGGAGCTGTTTTTT
TRBD1 TRBJ2-1 - TRBV7-9 CASSPDRGQWNEQFF TGTGCCAGCAGCCCAGACAGGGGGCAGTGGAATGAGCAGTTCTTC
- TRBJ2-1 many TRBV27 CASSDPMREQFF TGTGCCAGCAGTGACCCTATGCGTGAGCAGTTCTTC
- TRBJ1-2 many TRBV7-9 CASSPVGNYGYTF TGTGCCAGCAGCCCAGTGGGAAACTATGGCTACACCTTC
TRBD1 TRBJ2-7 - TRBV15 CATSSNTGEVRSYEQYF TGTGCCACCAGCAGTAATACAGGGGAAGTAAGGTCCTACGAGCAGTACTTC
- TRBJ2-5 many TRBV13 CASSSLGGRETQYF TGTGCCAGCAGCTCTTTAGGGGGGCGAGAGACCCAGTACTTC
TRBD2 TRBJ2-3 - TRBV3-1 CASSPSGRVTDTQYF TGTGCCAGCAGCCCTAGCGGGAGGGTCACAGATACGCAGTATTTT
- TRBJ2-7 many TRBV12-3/TRBV12-4 CASSLTRPYEQYF TGTGCCAGCAGCCTTACTCGCCCCTACGAGCAGTACTTC
- TRBJ2-7 few TRBV12-3/TRBV12-4 CASSLEVVYDEQYF TGTGCCAGCAGCCTTGAGGTTGTTTATGACGAGCAGTACTTC
- TRBJ2-1 many TRBV29-1 CSVGGLDRNYNEQFF TGCAGCGTCGGGGGGCTAGACAGAAACTACAATGAGCAGTTCTTC
TRBD2 TRBJ2-5 - TRBV28 CASTSGRGVIQETQYF TGTGCCAGCACTTCCGGTCGGGGGGTCATTCAAGAGACCCAGTACTTC
- TRBJ1-1 many TRBV4-1 CASSQGWMNTEAFF TGCGCCAGCAGCCAAGGGTGGATGAACACTGAAGCTTTCTTT
- TRBJ2-3 many TRBV28 CASRIRDGSTDTQYF TGTGCCAGCAGGATCCGGGACGGTAGCACAGATACGCAGTATTTT
- TRBJ1-1 few TRBV2 CASSRRGRGPNTEAFF TGTGCCAGCTCCCGGAGGGGAAGGGGTCCGAACACTGAAGCTTTCTTT
- TRBJ2-1 - TRBV7-9 CASSKTTGQDQFF TGTGCCAGCAGCAAGACAACCGGGCAAGACCAGTTCTTC
- TRBJ2-7 - TRBV10-3 CAISESADYYEQYF TGTGCCATCAGTGAGTCTGCAGATTACTACGAGCAGTACTTC
TRBD2 TRBJ2-5 - TRBV20-1 CSARDPLAGVVETQYF TGCAGTGCTAGAGATCCCTTAGCGGGAGTGGTAGAGACCCAGTACTTC
- TRBJ2-7 many TRBV3-1 CASSQDFGELSYEQYF TGTGCCAGCAGCCAAGATTTCGGTGAGCTTTCCTACGAGCAGTACTTC
TRBD2 TRBJ2-1 few TRBV29-1 CSVEDVRAGAYNEQFF TGCAGCGTTGAAGATGTCCGAGCGGGGGCCTACAATGAGCAGTTCTTC
TRBD2 TRBJ2-3 few TRBV7-9 CASSGRGGAYTDTQYF TGTGCCAGCAGTGGCCGCGGGGGGGCCTACACAGATACGCAGTATTTT
TRBD1 TRBJ1-1 few TRBV4-1 CASSQGQGDTEAFF TGCGCCAGCAGCCAAGGGCAGGGGGACACTGAAGCTTTCTTT
- TRBJ2-2 - TRBV13 CAARKEGQGIAGELFF TGTGCCGCTCGAAAAGAGGGTCAGGGTATTGCCGGGGAGCTGTTTTTT
TRBD1 TRBJ1-1 few TRBV15 CATSRDHGQGAVWAFF TGTGCCACCAGCAGAGATCATGGGCAGGGGGCAGTTTGGGCTTTCTTT
- TRBJ1-1 - TRBV4-2 CASSQDDIDRAFF TGTGCCAGCAGCCAAGATGATATTGATCGAGCTTTCTTT
TRBD2 TRBJ2-7 - TRBV9 CASSVDLRAGDEQYF TGTGCCAGCAGCGTAGATCTACGAGCGGGAGACGAGCAGTACTTC
TRBD2 TRBJ2-1 many TRBV7-9 CASSLGTSGGAHEQFF TGTGCCAGCAGCTTAGGGACTAGCGGGGGGGCCCATGAGCAGTTCTTC
TRBD2 TRBJ2-3 many TRBV6-2/TRBV6-3 CASSSGLATDTQYF TGTGCCAGCAGTTCCGGACTAGCGACAGATACGCAGTATTTT
- TRBJ2-1 - TRBV12-3/TRBV12-4 CASSLLGAGVIDEQFF TGTGCCAGCAGTTTATTGGGGGCAGGGGTTATCGATGAGCAGTTCTTC
- TRBJ2-2 - TRBV7-8 CASSFRGYPGEYRPGELFF TGTGCCAGCAGCTTTAGGGGCTACCCAGGAGAATACCGTCCCGGGGAGCTGTTTTTT